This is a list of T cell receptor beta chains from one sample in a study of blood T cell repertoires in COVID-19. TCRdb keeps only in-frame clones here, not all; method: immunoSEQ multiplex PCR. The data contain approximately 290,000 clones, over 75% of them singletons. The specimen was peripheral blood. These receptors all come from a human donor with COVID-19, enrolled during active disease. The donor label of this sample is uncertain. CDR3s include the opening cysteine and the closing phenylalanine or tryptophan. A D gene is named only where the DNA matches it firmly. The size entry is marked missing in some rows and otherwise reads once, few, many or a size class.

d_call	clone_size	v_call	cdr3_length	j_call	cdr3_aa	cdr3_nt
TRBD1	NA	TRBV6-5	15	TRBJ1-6	CASSPRQGLNSPLHF	TGTGCCAGCAGCCCCCGACAGGGGTTGAATTCACCCCTCCACTTT
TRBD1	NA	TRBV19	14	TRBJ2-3	CASSSDRAADTQYF	TGTGCCAGTAGTAGTGACAGGGCGGCAGATACGCAGTATTTT
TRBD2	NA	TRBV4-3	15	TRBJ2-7	CASSQDLAASYEQYF	TGCGCCAGCAGCCAAGACCTAGCGGCCTCCTACGAGCAGTACTTC
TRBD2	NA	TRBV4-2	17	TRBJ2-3	CASSQEFVGGRGDTQYF	TGTGCCAGCAGCCAAGAATTTGTAGGCGGGAGGGGAGATACGCAGTATTTT
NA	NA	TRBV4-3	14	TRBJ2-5	CASAQGIWKETQYF	TGCGCCAGCGCACAGGGAATATGGAAAGAGACCCAGTACTTC
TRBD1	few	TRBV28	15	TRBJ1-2	CASSSAGQGNYGYTF	TGTGCCAGCAGTTCCGCGGGACAGGGGAACTATGGCTACACCTTC
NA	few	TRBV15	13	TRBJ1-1	CATSRGGTSEAFF	TGTGCCACCAGCAGGGGGGGGACGTCTGAAGCTTTCTTT
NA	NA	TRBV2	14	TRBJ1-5	CASSEGQVNQPQHF	TGTGCCAGCAGTGAAGGCCAGGTCAATCAGCCCCAGCATTTT
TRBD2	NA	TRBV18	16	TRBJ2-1	CASSPLLAGDHNEQFF	TGTGCCAGCTCACCACTACTAGCGGGAGACCACAATGAGCAGTTCTTC
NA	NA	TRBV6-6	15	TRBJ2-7	CASSYTRVNSYEQYF	TGTGCCAGCAGTTACACCCGGGTTAACTCCTACGAGCAGTACTTC
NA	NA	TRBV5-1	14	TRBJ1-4	CASSLTGSGEKLFF	TGCGCCAGCAGCTTGACAGGATCAGGTGAAAAACTGTTTTTT
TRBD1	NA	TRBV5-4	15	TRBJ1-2	CASSSLSDREYGYTF	TGTGCCAGCAGCTCACTATCGGACAGGGAGTATGGCTACACCTTC
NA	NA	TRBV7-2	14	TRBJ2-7	CASGQRRGSYEQYF	TGTGCCAGCGGGCAGCGGAGGGGCTCCTACGAGCAGTACTTC
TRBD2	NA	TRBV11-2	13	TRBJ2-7	CASSFSGGHEQYF	TGTGCCAGCAGCTTCTCGGGAGGCCACGAGCAGTACTTC
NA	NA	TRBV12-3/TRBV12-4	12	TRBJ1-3	CASSIPGDTIYF	TGTGCCAGCAGTATCCCGGGAGATACCATATATTTT
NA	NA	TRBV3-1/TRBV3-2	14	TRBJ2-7	CASSQARQGYEQYF	TGTGCCAGCAGCCAAGCTAGGCAGGGCTACGAGCAGTACTTC
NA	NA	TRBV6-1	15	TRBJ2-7	CASSEGAPSYYEQYF	TGTGCCAGCAGTGAAGGGGCGCCTTCCTACTACGAGCAGTACTTC
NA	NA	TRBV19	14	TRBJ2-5	CASSMTGAVETQYF	TGTGCCAGTAGTATGACGGGAGCTGTGGAGACCCAGTACTTC
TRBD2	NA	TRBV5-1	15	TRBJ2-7	CASSGGTSGPYEQYF	TGCGCCAGCAGCGGAGGGACTAGCGGACCCTACGAGCAGTACTTC
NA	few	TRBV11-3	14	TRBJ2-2	CASSLGLVAGELFF	TGTGCCAGCAGCTTAGGCCTAGTTGCCGGGGAGCTGTTTTTT
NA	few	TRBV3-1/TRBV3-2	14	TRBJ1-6	CASSPSGGGSPLHF	TGTGCCAGCAGCCCGAGCGGGGGGGGCTCACCCCTCCACTTT
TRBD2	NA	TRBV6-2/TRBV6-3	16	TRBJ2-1	CASSSRLAGGPNEQFF	TGTGCCAGCAGTTCGCGACTAGCGGGAGGGCCTAATGAGCAGTTCTTC
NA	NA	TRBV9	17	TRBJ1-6	CASSPDLGRGWSTPLHF	TGTGCCAGCAGCCCTGATCTGGGACGGGGGTGGTCGACACCCCTCCACTTT
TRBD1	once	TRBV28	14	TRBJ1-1	CASSGQGASGWSFF	TGTGCCAGCAGTGGACAGGGGGCGTCGGGTTGGTCTTTCTTT
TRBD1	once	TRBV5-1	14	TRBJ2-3	CASSAGQGADTQYF	TGCGCCAGCAGCGCCGGACAGGGGGCAGATACGCAGTATTTT
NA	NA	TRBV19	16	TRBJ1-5	CASSISLGATNQPQHF	TGTGCCAGTAGTATAAGTTTAGGGGCTACCAATCAGCCCCAGCATTTT
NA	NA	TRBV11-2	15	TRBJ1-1	CASSFQGGQGTEAFF	TGTGCCAGCAGCTTCCAGGGTGGGCAAGGCACTGAAGCTTTCTTT
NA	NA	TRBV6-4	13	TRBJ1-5	CASSEEEGQPQHF	TGTGCCAGCAGTGAAGAGGAAGGTCAGCCCCAGCATTTT
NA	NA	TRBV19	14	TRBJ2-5	CASSMGQGGQTQYF	TGTGCCAGTAGTATGGGGCAGGGTGGACAGACCCAGTACTTC
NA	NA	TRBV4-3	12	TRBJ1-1	CASSLQGTEAFF	TGCGCCAGCAGCCTGCAGGGAACTGAAGCTTTCTTT
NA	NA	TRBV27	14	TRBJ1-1	CASSLPGQPYRAFF	TGTGCCAGCAGTTTGCCCGGACAGCCATACCGAGCTTTCTTT
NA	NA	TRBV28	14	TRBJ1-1	CASRWRGGNTEAFF	TGTGCCAGCAGGTGGCGAGGGGGTAACACTGAAGCTTTCTTT
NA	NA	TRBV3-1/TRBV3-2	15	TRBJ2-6	CASSPDSSGANVLTF	TGTGCCAGCAGCCCCGACAGCTCTGGGGCCAACGTCCTGACTTTC
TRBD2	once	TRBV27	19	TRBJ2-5	CASSTRPRLAGSLPETQYF	TGTGCCAGCAGCACACGACCGAGACTAGCGGGAAGCTTGCCAGAGACCCAGTACTTC
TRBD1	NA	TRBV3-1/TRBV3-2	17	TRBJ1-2	CASRGQGSPETNYGYTF	TGTGCCAGCCGCGGACAGGGGTCCCCAGAAACTAACTATGGCTACACCTTC
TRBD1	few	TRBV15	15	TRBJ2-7	CATSRDVGTAYEQYF	TGTGCCACCAGCAGAGATGTTGGGACAGCCTACGAGCAGTACTTC
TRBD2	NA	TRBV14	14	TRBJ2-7	CASSPLGGGYEQYF	TGTGCCAGCAGCCCCCTGGGGGGGGGATACGAGCAGTACTTC
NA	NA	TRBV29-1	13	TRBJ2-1	CSGEFTGHNEQFF	TGCAGCGGAGAATTCACAGGGCACAATGAGCAGTTCTTC
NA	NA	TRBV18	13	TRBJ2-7	CASSTAGLREQYF	TGTGCCAGCTCCACGGCGGGGTTAAGGGAGCAGTACTTC
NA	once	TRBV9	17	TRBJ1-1	CASSVDPRVEMNTEAFF	TGTGCCAGCAGCGTCGATCCCAGGGTAGAGATGAACACTGAAGCTTTCTTT
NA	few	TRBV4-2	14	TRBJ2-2	CASSQVHNTGELFF	TGTGCCAGCAGCCAAGTACACAACACCGGGGAGCTGTTTTTT
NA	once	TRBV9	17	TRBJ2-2	CASSVAPQGRTTGELFF	TGTGCCAGCAGCGTAGCCCCACAGGGGAGGACCACCGGGGAGCTGTTTTTT
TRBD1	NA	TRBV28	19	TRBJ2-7	CASTSSGTGFMLGSYEQYF	TGTGCCAGCACCAGCTCGGGGACAGGGTTTATGCTGGGGTCCTACGAGCAGTACTTC
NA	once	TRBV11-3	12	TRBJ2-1	CASSPGFGEQFF	TGTGCCAGCTCCCCGGGGTTTGGTGAGCAGTTCTTC
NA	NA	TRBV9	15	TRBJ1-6	CASTLGGGENSPLHF	TGTGCCAGCACCTTAGGGGGAGGGGAAAATTCACCCCTCCACTTT
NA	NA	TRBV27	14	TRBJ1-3	CASKEGEAGNTIYF	TGTGCCAGCAAGGAGGGTGAAGCAGGAAACACCATATATTTT
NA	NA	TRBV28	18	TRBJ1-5	CASSIILVWTGGNGPQHF	TGTGCCAGCAGCATAATCCTTGTGTGGACGGGGGGCAATGGGCCCCAGCATTTT
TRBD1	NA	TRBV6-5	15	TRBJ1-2	CASSSGDRGHYGYTF	TGTGCCAGCAGTTCAGGGGACAGGGGGCACTATGGCTACACCTTC
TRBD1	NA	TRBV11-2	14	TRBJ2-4	CASSLVGTANIQYF	TGTGCCAGCAGCTTAGTGGGGACAGCAAACATTCAGTACTTC
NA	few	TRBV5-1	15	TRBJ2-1	CASSFGGSDYNEQFF	TGCGCCAGCAGCTTTGGAGGGAGCGACTACAATGAGCAGTTCTTC
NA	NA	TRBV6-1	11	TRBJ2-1	CASSEKGEGFF	TGTGCCAGCAGTGAAAAGGGGGAAGGGTTCTTC